These 13 T cell receptor beta chains were all obtained from the same sample, sequenced in a study of CD8+CD57+ T cells in acquired aplastic anemia. The TCR beta profiling, which covered VDJ combination and CDR3 sequence, was carried out using genomic DNA as the template. TCRdb fed the reads into MiXCR, producing one record per CDR3 protein. Found here are some 120,000 distinct CDR3 sequences, over 45% of them singletons; the top ten hold roughly 2.6%. The sequenced material came from sorted CD4+, CD8+, or CD8+CD57+ T cells (not recorded which) from PBMCs. Receptors were obtained from a human donor in good health, serving as a control.

This sequence joins TRBV2 and TRBJ2-1; TRBD2 matches at 9 bases. CDR3 size: 12 residues. From germline, CDR1 is SNHLY and CDR2 FYNNEI. The J segment lost 10 bases and the V segment lost 8 bases, leaving 6 bases of the junction unmatched. The chain's CDR3 is CASVSGGREQFF. The CDR3 DNA reads as TGTGCCAGCGTTAGCGGGGGACGCGAGCAGTTCTTC. The entire variable domain, with the rest obtained from reference TRBV2 and TRBJ2-1, is as follows: EPEVTQTPSHQVTQMGQEVILRCVPISNHLYFYWYRQILGQKVEFLVSFYNNEISEKSEIFDDQFSVERPDGSNFTLKIRSTKLEDSAMYFCASVSGGREQFFGPGTRLTVL.

This clonotype was observed at least ten times. This chain joins TRBV19 and TRBJ1-2; possibly TRBD1 for D (6 bases). CDR3 length: 15 residues. Trimming took off 3 bases at V and 3 bases at J, with 14 bases between the two ends. CDR1 LNHDA and CDR2 SQIVND come from the germline V gene (reference sequence). In DNA, the CDR3 is TGTGCCAGTAGTATTTCCTCCGCAGGGGACTATGGCTACACCTTC. Encoded protein: CASSISSAGDYGYTF.

This clonotype has at least ten counts. The junction differs from germline at one of its ends, possibly a read error. The rearrangement uses TRBV11-2 and TRBJ1-1, with a possible D match to TRBD1 (6 bases). The CDR3 covers 14 residues. Germline CDR1 and CDR2: SGHAT and FQNNGV. The CDR3 loop reads CASSSDNLGAGKIF. As DNA, the CDR3 is TGTGCCAGCAGCTCTGATAACCTGGGGGCAGGGAAGATCTTT.

V and J are TRBV15 and TRBJ2-1, with TRBD2 identical over 10 bases. CDR1 and CDR2 (germline): LNHNV, YYDKDF (reference sequence). After removal of 1 base from V and 9 bases from J, the junction contained 9 bases not matched to a gene. This CDR3 spans 16 amino acids. The CDR3 is CATSRVVPSGGSEQFF. The CDR3 DNA sequence: TGTGCCACCAGCAGAGTGGTTCCTAGCGGGGGTAGTGAGCAGTTCTTC.

The rearrangement links TRBV20-1 to TRBJ1-2; D is perhaps TRBD1 (6 bases). CDR1 is DFQATT, CDR2 SNEGSKA, per germline (reference sequence). The V end was cut by 0 bases, the J end by 7 bases, with 12 bases between. The CDR3 runs to 13 residues. The DNA of the CDR3 is TGCAGTGCTAGAGACACAGGGTCAGCTGGCTACACCTTC. This encodes CSARDTGSAGYTF.

This clonotype was detected many times. The chain carries TRBV7-3 and TRBJ1-1; weak D call: TRBD1 (5 bases). The germline gives CDR1 SGHTA, CDR2 FQGTGA. Trimming shortened V by 1 base and J by 1 base, and 16 bases separated the two germline ends. This CDR3 has 17 amino acids. CDR3 in DNA: TGTGCCAGCAGCTTAAACGGGGGGTTGGGTAAGAACACTGAAGCTTTCTTT. Translated: CASSLNGGLGKNTEAFF.

This clonotype has a handful of counts. This chain connects TRBV18 to TRBJ1-3; possibly TRBD1 for D (6 bases). There are 16 residues in the CDR3. Germline-derived CDR1 and CDR2 are KGHSH and LQKENI. Trimming shortened V by 5 bases and J by 3 bases, and 17 bases separated the two germline ends. The CDR3 nucleotides read TGTGCCAGCTCAGAACGCTCGACAGGAAGTGGAAACACCATATATTTT. Encoded protein: CASSERSTGSGNTIYF.

The CDR3 coding sequence is TGTGCCATCAGTGATACTGGCACAGATACGCAGTTCTTC. Translating it yields CAISDTGTDTQFF. The rearrangement uses TRBV10-3 and TRBJ2-1, with D hard to call. CDR1 is ENHRY, CDR2 SYGVKD, per germline. Trimming took off 3 bases at V and 12 bases at J, with 15 bases between the two ends. The CDR3 runs 13 residues.

This clonotype has ten or more counts. The chain combines TRBV19 with TRBJ1-4, with D possibly being TRBD1 (5 bases). CDR1 and CDR2 from the germline V gene are LNHDA and SQIVND (reference sequence). This CDR3 is 15 amino acids long. Deletions cut 7 bases from V and 6 bases from J, with 18 bases between. In nucleotides, the CDR3 is TGTGCCAGTACTAACCAGGGAGCAGGGTATGAAAAACTGTTTTTT. Residues: CASTNQGAGYEKLFF.

This clonotype was observed at least ten times. CDR3 bases: TGTGCCAGCAGCTTAGGGGGCGTTTCTACGCAGTATTTT. Protein product: CASSLGGVSTQYF. The chain carries TRBV7-2 and TRBJ2-3; D may be TRBD1 (5 bases). Germline CDR1 SGHTA, CDR2 FQGNSA. With 1 base removed from V and 8 bases from J, the gap between germline ends came to 10 bases. The CDR3 consists of 13 residues.

The DNA for the CDR3 is TGTGCCAGTAGTAAAGTGGGGACAGGGGGCATGGTAACTGAAGCTTTCTTT. Translated, it gives CASSKVGTGGMVTEAFF. V usage is TRBV19 and J usage is TRBJ1-1; 12 nucleotides line up with TRBD1. The CDR3 is made up of 17 amino acids. V lost 4 bases and J lost 5; bases outside the gene matches: 11. CDR1 LNHDA and CDR2 SQIVND come from the germline V gene (reference sequence).

The rearrangement uses TRBV2 and TRBJ2-6; D tentatively reads TRBD1 or TRBD2 (6 bases each). Germline V gene sequence: CDR1 SNHLY, CDR2 FYNNEI. Trimming stripped 7 bases from V and 0 bases from J, with 13 bases between. The CDR3 has 16 residues. Here the CDR3 DNA reads TGTGCCAGCATGGGGGGCAGGGTCTCTGGGGCCAACGTCCTGACTTTC. Protein: CASMGGRVSGANVLTF.

The chain employs TRBV19 and TRBJ2-3, with 10 positions matching TRBD2. Germline CDR1 is LNHDA and CDR2 is SQIVND (reference sequence). Trimming at V came to 10 bases and at J to 3 bases, leaving 25 bases not matched to a gene. There are 20 residues in the CDR3. CDR3 residues: CATRRVGLAGAKGRTDTQYF. The DNA for the CDR3 is TGTGCCACCAGGCGTGTAGGGCTAGCGGGGGCCAAGGGTAGGACAGATACGCAGTATTTT.